This T cell receptor (beta chain) comes out of a study of T cell responses to AZD1222 COVID-19 vaccine. Generated by immunoSEQ multiplex PCR, the TCRdb table keeps only in-frame clones and is missing some. The repertoire consists of about 160,000 clones, with approximately 91% occurring once and the leading ten covering 1.5% to 2%. V lost 4 bases to trimming and J lost 0 bases, with 10 bases between them. The CDR3 is 13 residues long. The germline V gene encodes CDR1 SQVTM and CDR2 ANQGSEA. The source of this sequence is an adult in good health. Here the sequenced sample was peripheral blood, taken on day 0 of AZD1222 vaccination. The V call is TRBV29-1, the J call TRBJ2-7, with no clear D. CDR3 residues: CSVVKPSSYEQYF. DNA for the CDR3: TGCAGCGTTGTTAAACCGAGCTCCTACGAGCAGTACTTC.